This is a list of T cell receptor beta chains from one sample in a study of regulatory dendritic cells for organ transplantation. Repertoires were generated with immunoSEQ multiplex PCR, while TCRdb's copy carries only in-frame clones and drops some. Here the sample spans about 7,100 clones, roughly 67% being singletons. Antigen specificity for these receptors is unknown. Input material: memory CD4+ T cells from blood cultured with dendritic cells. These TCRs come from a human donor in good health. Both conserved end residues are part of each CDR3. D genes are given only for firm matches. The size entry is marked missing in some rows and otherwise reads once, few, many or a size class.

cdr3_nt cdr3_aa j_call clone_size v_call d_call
TGTGCCAGTAGTATACCCGACCGGAGGCGTGGAGTTACAAACTATGGCTACACCTTC CASSIPDRRRGVTNYGYTF TRBJ1-2 . TRBV19 .
TGTGCCAGCAGTGGGGGGGACAGGGGTTATGACACAGATACGCAGTATTTT CASSGGDRGYDTDTQYF TRBJ2-3 . TRBV6-1 TRBD1
TGTGCCAGCACCCTCGGACAGGGCTATGGCTACACCTTC CASTLGQGYGYTF TRBJ1-2 . TRBV6-6 TRBD1
TGTGCCAGCATCCGCGCGGACTTCGGCGTCCACGAGCAGTACTTC CASIRADFGVHEQYF TRBJ2-7 . TRBV5-6 .
TGTGCCAGCAGTTACTTCGACAGGGGTAACTATGGCTACACCTTC CASSYFDRGNYGYTF TRBJ1-2 few TRBV6-5 TRBD1
TGTGCCAGCAGTGCCCGGGACAGAAATCAGCCCCAGCATTTT CASSARDRNQPQHF TRBJ1-5 . TRBV6-5 TRBD1
TGTGCCAGCAGTGAATTTAGCGGGGGCTCCTACGAGCAGTACTTC CASSEFSGGSYEQYF TRBJ2-7 . TRBV6-1 TRBD2
TGTGCCAGCAGTGAAGCAGGGGACGATGGCTACACCTTC CASSEAGDDGYTF TRBJ1-2 . TRBV6-5 .
TGTGCCAGCAGCCCCAGAGGGATAGAGACCCAGTACTTC CASSPRGIETQYF TRBJ2-5 . TRBV7-3 .
TGTGCCAGCAGTGAGATAACGGCCGGGGAGCTGTTTTTT CASSEITAGELFF TRBJ2-2 . TRBV6-5 .
TGTGCCAGCAGCTTAGGGACTGCCGGGACAGGGGGAGGCGAGACCCAGTACTTC CASSLGTAGTGGGETQYF TRBJ2-5 once TRBV11-2 TRBD1
TGTGCCAGCAGCGAACCGGGACAGGGGGCAAACATTCAGTACTTC CASSEPGQGANIQYF TRBJ2-4 . TRBV5-8 TRBD1
TGTGCCAGCTCACCACCCGGCAGGGGATCAGAGACCCAGTACTTC CASSPPGRGSETQYF TRBJ2-5 . TRBV18 .
TGTGCCAGCAGCTTTCGGCAGGGGAACACTGAAGCTTTCTTT CASSFRQGNTEAFF TRBJ1-1 . TRBV11-2 .
TGTGCCAGCAGCCTCCGAGACAATTGGTCAGATACGCAGTATTTT CASSLRDNWSDTQYF TRBJ2-3 . TRBV27 .
TGTGCCAGCAGCTTGAAGGGATTACAGGGGCTTAGCAATCAGCCCCAGCATTTT CASSLKGLQGLSNQPQHF TRBJ1-5 few TRBV5-6 TRBD1
TGTGCCAGTAGTCCAGGCGGGGGGACCGAGCAGTTCTTC CASSPGGGTEQFF TRBJ2-1 . TRBV19 TRBD2
TGTGCCAGCAGTCCGGACAGAGCGAACACCGGGGAGCTGTTTTTT CASSPDRANTGELFF TRBJ2-2 . TRBV2 .
TGTGCCAGCAGTTACCGAAGGGGGCCCTATGGCTACACCTTC CASSYRRGPYGYTF TRBJ1-2 . TRBV6-5 TRBD1
TGTGCCAGCAGTCTGTCTATGAACACTGAAGCTTTCTTT CASSLSMNTEAFF TRBJ1-1 . TRBV7-3 .
TGTGCCAGCAGCTTAGAACGCGGGGGCGGGAGGTCACCCCTCCACTTT CASSLERGGGRSPLHF TRBJ1-6 once TRBV7-6 .
TGTGCCAGCAGTACACGAGACAGGGTTCAGGGGAACACTGAAGCTTTCTTT CASSTRDRVQGNTEAFF TRBJ1-1 . TRBV2 TRBD1
TGTGCCAGCAGCGCAGGACTAGCGGGGGGTTCCTACGAGCAGTACTTC CASSAGLAGGSYEQYF TRBJ2-7 . TRBV7-2 TRBD2
TGTGCCAGCAGCATCAGACAGGGGGCCTTCTACGAGCAGTACTTC CASSIRQGAFYEQYF TRBJ2-7 once TRBV11-2 TRBD1
TGTGCCAGCAGTCTTTCAGGGGGCGTCTATAATTCACCCCTCCACTTT CASSLSGGVYNSPLHF TRBJ1-6 . TRBV11-3 TRBD1
TGTGCCAGTAGTATAGCCGCGACAGGGGGCTATGGCTACACCTTC CASSIAATGGYGYTF TRBJ1-2 . TRBV19 TRBD1
TGTGCCAGTAGTATTACGGCTAGCCAAGAGACCCAGTACTTC CASSITASQETQYF TRBJ2-5 . TRBV19 .
TGTGCCAGCAGTTCCCCCGGGGGTGGAGAAAAACTGTTTTTT CASSSPGGGEKLFF TRBJ1-4 . TRBV6-5 .
TGTGCCAGCAGTGCGGCAGGGGCGAGCTCCTATAATTCACCCCTCCACTTT CASSAAGASSYNSPLHF TRBJ1-6 . TRBV7-9 .
TGCGCCAGCAGCTTGGCCGGGACAGGGTCTTTCTCTGGGGCCAACGTCCTGACTTTC CASSLAGTGSFSGANVLTF TRBJ2-6 . TRBV5-1 TRBD1
TGCGCCAGCAGCGGACAGGGAGGGGACACTGAAGCTTTCTTT CASSGQGGDTEAFF TRBJ1-1 few TRBV5-1 TRBD1
TGTGCCAGCAGTTTTTTGCAGGGGAGGGGCTTTAACTATGGCTACACCTTC CASSFLQGRGFNYGYTF TRBJ1-2 few TRBV27 .
TGTGCCAGCCTTATGGCGAACACTGAAGCTTTCTTT CASLMANTEAFF TRBJ1-1 . TRBV2 .
TGTGCCAGCACTGTTACTAGCTTGGATACGCAGTATTTT CASTVTSLDTQYF TRBJ2-3 few TRBV5-6 .